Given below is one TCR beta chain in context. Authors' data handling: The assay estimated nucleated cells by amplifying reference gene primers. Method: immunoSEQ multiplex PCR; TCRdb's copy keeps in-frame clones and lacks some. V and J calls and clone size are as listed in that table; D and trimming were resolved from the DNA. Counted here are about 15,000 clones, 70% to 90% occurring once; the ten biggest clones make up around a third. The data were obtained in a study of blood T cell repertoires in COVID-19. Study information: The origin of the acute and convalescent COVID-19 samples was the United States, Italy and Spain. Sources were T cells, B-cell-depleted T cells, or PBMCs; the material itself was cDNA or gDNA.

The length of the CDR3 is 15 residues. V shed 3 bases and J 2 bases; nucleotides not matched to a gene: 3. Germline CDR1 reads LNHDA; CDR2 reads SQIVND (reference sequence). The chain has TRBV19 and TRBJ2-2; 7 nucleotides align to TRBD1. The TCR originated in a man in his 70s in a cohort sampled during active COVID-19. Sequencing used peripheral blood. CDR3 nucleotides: TGTGCCAGTAGTATTTGGGACAGAAACACCGGGGAGCTGTTTTTT. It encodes CASSIWDRNTGELFF. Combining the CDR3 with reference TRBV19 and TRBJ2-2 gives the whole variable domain DGGITQSPKYLFRKEGQNVTLSCEQNLNHDAMYWYRQDPGQGLRLIYYSQIVNDFQKGDIAEGYSVSREKKESFPLTVTSAQKNPTAFYLCASSIWDRNTGELFFGEGSRLTVL.